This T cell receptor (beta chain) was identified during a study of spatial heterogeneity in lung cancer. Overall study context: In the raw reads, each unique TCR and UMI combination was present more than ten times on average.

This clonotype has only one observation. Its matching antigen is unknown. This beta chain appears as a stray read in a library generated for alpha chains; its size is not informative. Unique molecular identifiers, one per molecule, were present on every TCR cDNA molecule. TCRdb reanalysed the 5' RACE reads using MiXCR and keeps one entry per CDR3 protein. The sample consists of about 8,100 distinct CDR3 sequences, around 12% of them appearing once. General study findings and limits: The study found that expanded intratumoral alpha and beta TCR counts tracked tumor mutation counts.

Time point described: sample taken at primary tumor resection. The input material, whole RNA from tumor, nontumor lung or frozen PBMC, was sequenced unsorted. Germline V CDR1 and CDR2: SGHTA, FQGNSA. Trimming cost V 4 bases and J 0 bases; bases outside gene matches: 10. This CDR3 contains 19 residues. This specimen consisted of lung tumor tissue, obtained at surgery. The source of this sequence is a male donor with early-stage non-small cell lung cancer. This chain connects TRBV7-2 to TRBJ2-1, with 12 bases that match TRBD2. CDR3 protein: CASSSLAGGLGSSYNEQFF. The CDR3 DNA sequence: TGTGCCAGCAGCTCTCTAGCGGGAGGGCTAGGTAGCTCCTACAATGAGCAGTTCTTC.